This TCR beta chain was documented in a study of graft-versus-host responses after intestinal transplantation. As for the study in general: Recipients had transplants, and these were multivisceral, liver-intestinal, or isolated intestinal. Anti-thymocyte globulin was used for induction in all recipients, who then took tacrolimus and steroids for 3 to 4 years.

TCRdb keeps only in-frame clones here, not all; method: immunoSEQ multiplex PCR. The table includes 140,000 or so clones, over 90% detected once. Worth noting for this clone: Its antigen is undetermined.

Findings of the study overall: Association was observed between peak circulating GvH clone levels and early post-transplant HvG declines. GvH clones occurred in recipient marrow; some first appeared in ileum or blood.

V gave up 0 bases and J gave up 0 bases, with 13 bases separating them. CDR1 and CDR2 from the germline V gene are SGHDT and YYEEEE. This CDR3 is 16 amino acids long. The sample here was unstimulated CD4+ T cells sorted from spleen or lymph node cells, taken before intestinal transplant. The rearrangement links TRBV5-6 to TRBJ2-7; TRBD2 is a possible D gene (7 bases). This sequence originates from a human donor who received an intestinal transplant. CDR3 amino acids: CASSLVGGLISYEQYF. Written as DNA, the CDR3 is TGTGCCAGCAGCTTGGTCGGGGGGCTGATCTCCTACGAGCAGTACTTC.